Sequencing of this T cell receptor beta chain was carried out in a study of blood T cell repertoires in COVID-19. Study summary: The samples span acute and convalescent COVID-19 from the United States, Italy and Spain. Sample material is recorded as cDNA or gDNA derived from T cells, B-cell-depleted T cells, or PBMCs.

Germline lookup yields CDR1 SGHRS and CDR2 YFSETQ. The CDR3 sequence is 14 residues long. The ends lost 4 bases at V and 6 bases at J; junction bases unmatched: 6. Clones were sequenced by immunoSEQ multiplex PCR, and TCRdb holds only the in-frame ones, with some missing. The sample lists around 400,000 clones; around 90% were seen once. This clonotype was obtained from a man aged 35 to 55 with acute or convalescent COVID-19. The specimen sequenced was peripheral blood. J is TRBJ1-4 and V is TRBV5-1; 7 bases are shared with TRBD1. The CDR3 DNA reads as TGCGCCAGCAGCCCGACAGGGAACCATGAAAAACTGTTTTTT. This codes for CASSPTGNHEKLFF. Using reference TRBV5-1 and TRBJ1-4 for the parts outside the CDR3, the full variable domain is KAGVTQTPRYLIKTRGQQVTLSCSPISGHRSVSWYQQTPGQGLQFLFEYFSETQRNKGNFPGRFSGRQFSNSRSEMNVSTLELGDSALYLCASSPTGNHEKLFFGSGTQLSVL.